One T cell receptor beta chain is described in this entry. The antigen is unknown. These data originate in a study of early T cells in non-severe SARS-CoV-2 infection. Background on the study: Bulk RNA taken from unsorted whole blood was sequenced, leaving chains unpaired. Study findings and constraints: VDJdb-based matching was biased toward anti-spike CD8 responses and missed private and CD4 specificities.

Molecules of cDNA were individually given unique molecular identifiers that were attached to them. From the 5' RACE reads, TCRdb called clonotypes with MiXCR, one entry per CDR3 protein. The sample consists of approximately 110,000 distinct CDR3 sequences, under 15% of them appearing once. V was pared by 5 bases and J by 10 bases, with 24 bases between. The CDR3 has 17 residues. Germline V lookup: CDR1 LNHDA, CDR2 SQIVND (reference sequence). The chain recombines TRBV19 with TRBJ1-6; maybe TRBD1 (5 bases). The source of this sequence is an adult who was a healthcare worker with PCR-confirmed SARS-CoV-2 infection or an uninfected control (not recorded which). Material for sequencing was whole blood. DNA of the CDR3: TGTGCCAGTAGTCTCTTGGGGCCAACTGAGAGGAGGTCACCCCTCCACTTT. This gives the protein CASSLLGPTERRSPLHF.